The 26 T cell receptor beta chains below come from one sample, sequenced in a study of T-cell memory formation after mild COVID-19. TCRdb re-derived calls from the 5' RACE reads in MiXCR, one entry per CDR3 protein. This sample carries 100,000 to 120,000 distinct CDR3 sequences, 20% to 25% of them seen once, and the ten largest clones take approximately 40%. The specimen was PBMCs or a T cell subset sorted from them (not recorded which). These receptors were obtained from a man aged 18 to 30 who had mild COVID-19 (a few samples of this study predate the infection). Cell type and time point are not known.

This clonotype has only a few counts. The chain recombines TRBV12-3 or TRBV12-4 with TRBJ2-5; 9 bases fit TRBD2. The CDR3 sequence is 15 residues long. Trimming at V came to 6 bases and at J to 3 bases, leaving 8 bases not matched to a gene. CDR3 bases: TGTGCCAGCAGACTAAGAATAGCGGGGGAAGAGACCCAGTACTTC. Its protein is CASRLRIAGEETQYF.

The genes are TRBV12-3 or TRBV12-4 and TRBJ2-1; 7 positions agree with TRBD2. This CDR3 comprises 15 residues. V dropped 3 bases and J dropped 6; count of bases not matched to a gene: 8. The DNA of the CDR3 is TGTGCCAGCAGTTTCTCCAAGACTAGCTCCAATGAGCAGTTCTTC. Encoded protein: CASSFSKTSSNEQFF.

V and J are TRBV6-2 or TRBV6-3 and TRBJ2-2; TRBD2 aligns across 7 bases. The CDR3 is 14 residues long. Germline V gives CDR1 MNHEY, CDR2 SVGEGT. V shed 7 bases and J 0 bases; nucleotides not matched to a gene: 2. The CDR3 here is CASTSGPNTGELFF. As DNA, the CDR3 is TGTGCCAGCACTAGCGGCCCGAACACCGGGGAGCTGTTTTTT.

V is TRBV20-1 and J is TRBJ2-3; 7 bases are shared with TRBD2. Germline CDR1 and CDR2: DFQATT and SNEGSKA (reference sequence). The CDR3 extends over 12 amino acids. V lost 4 bases and J lost 7; bases outside the gene matches: 5. The chain's CDR3 is CSANPGLHTQYF. Written as DNA, the CDR3 is TGCAGTGCTAACCCGGGACTACATACGCAGTATTTT.

V and J are TRBV7-2 and TRBJ2-1; possibly TRBD2 for D (6 bases). V shed 2 bases and J shed 0 bases, with 14 bases lying between them. The germline V gene encodes CDR1 SGHTA and CDR2 FQGNSA. The CDR3 runs to 17 residues. The CDR3 here is CASSLRKRVSSYNEQFF. In DNA, the CDR3 is TGTGCCAGCAGCTTAAGGAAGCGGGTTAGCTCCTACAATGAGCAGTTCTTC.

This clonotype has more than one count but fewer than ten. The chain joins TRBV28 to TRBJ2-1; D gene unclear. CDR3 size: 13 residues. Looked up from germline, CDR1 is MDHEN and CDR2 is SYDVKM. V lost 6 bases and J 7 bases, leaving 13 bases between the germline ends. For the CDR3, the DNA is TGTGCCAGCAGACCCACTACCAGGAATGAGCAGTTCTTC. Translating it yields CASRPTTRNEQFF.

This chain connects TRBV4-1 to TRBJ2-7; no clear D. The germline V and J ends were trimmed by 0 bases and 7 bases, with 13 bases remaining between them. Germline CDR1 and CDR2: MGHRA and YSYEKL. CDR3 length: 14 amino acids. The CDR3 loop reads CASSQDPVVMEQYF. DNA for the CDR3: TGCGCCAGCAGCCAAGATCCAGTCGTGATGGAGCAGTACTTC.

This clonotype was detected only a few times. The CDR3 here is CASSLVGQGGKETQYF. In DNA, the CDR3 is TGTGCCAGCAGCTTAGTCGGCCAGGGAGGAAAAGAGACCCAGTACTTC. This chain uses TRBV7-9 with TRBJ2-5, with D maybe TRBD2 (6 bases). Germline CDR1 SEHNR, CDR2 FQNEAQ (reference sequence). The CDR3 covers 16 residues. Trimming shortened V by 1 base and J by 3 bases, and 15 bases separated the two germline ends.

This chain joins TRBV7-3 and TRBJ2-1, with a possible D match to TRBD2 (6 bases). There are 13 residues in the CDR3. Germline CDR1 and CDR2: SGHTA and FQGTGA. Trimming removed 5 bases at V and 4 bases at J, with 9 bases between. The CDR3 region has the DNA TGTGCCAGCAGCGACGGGACTTACAATGAGCAGTTCTTC. It is translated as CASSDGTYNEQFF.

The CDR3 bases are TGTGCCAGCATGACGTGGGTCTCCGGGGCCAACGTCCTGACTTTC. Protein sequence: CASMTWVSGANVLTF. This sequence joins TRBV6-2 or TRBV6-3 and TRBJ2-6; the D is unclear. Germline V gene lookup returns CDR1 MNHEY and CDR2 SVGEGT. The CDR3 spans 15 residues. The V end lost 7 bases, the J end lost 4 bases, and 14 bases lay between the germline ends.

The chain couples TRBV6-5 to TRBJ2-3, with TRBD2 identical over 11 bases. Germline assignment: CDR1 MNHEY and CDR2 SVGAGI. The CDR3 consists of 18 residues. V trimming: 0 bases; J trimming: 6 bases; junction bases outside the gene matches: 11. CDR3 in amino acids: CASSYSPPSGGPPDTQYF. The CDR3, as DNA: TGTGCCAGCAGTTACTCTCCCCCTAGCGGGGGGCCCCCCGATACGCAGTATTTT.

Ten or more counts support this clonotype. The chain has TRBV18 and TRBJ2-3; 7 bases fit TRBD1. With V trimmed by 3 bases and J by 2 bases, 5 bases remained unmatched. Germline V gene sequence: CDR1 KGHSH, CDR2 LQKENI. The CDR3 is 15 residues long. CDR3 DNA sequence: TGTGCCAGCTCACCCACAGGGGCCCCCACAGATACGCAGTATTTT. Amino acid sequence: CASSPTGAPTDTQYF.

This clonotype was seen at least ten times. The V call is TRBV5-1, the J call TRBJ2-3; weak D call: TRBD2 (6 bases). The germline CDR1 and CDR2 sequences are SGHRS and YFSETQ. CDR3 length equals 14 residues. The germline V and J ends were trimmed by 5 bases and 4 bases, with 14 bases remaining between them. The CDR3 region has the DNA TGCGCCAGCAGGGCAGCGGGCGGAGCAGATACGCAGTATTTT. Translating gives CASRAAGGADTQYF.

In this sample, this clonotype turned up a few times. This chain uses TRBV9 with TRBJ2-2; D is undetermined. From germline, CDR1 is SGDLS and CDR2 YYNGEE. This CDR3 spans 16 amino acids. V shed 0 bases and J shed 5 bases, with 14 bases lying between them. CDR3 region: CASSVGDNAWTGELFF. CDR3 sequence (DNA): TGTGCCAGCAGCGTAGGGGATAATGCCTGGACCGGGGAGCTGTTTTTT.

The DNA of the CDR3 is TGCGCCAGCAGCTTGGGAGGGGGGGACGAGCAGTACGTC. Translating it yields CASSLGGGDEQYV. V is TRBV5-1 and J is TRBJ2-7; D is perhaps TRBD2 (7 bases). CDR1 is SGHRS, CDR2 YFSETQ, per germline. The V end was cut by 0 bases, the J end by 5 bases, with 9 bases between. CDR3 length equals 13 residues.

The chain carries TRBV7-2 and TRBJ1-6; possible D gene TRBD1, 5 bases. Per the germline V gene, CDR1 is SGHTA and CDR2 is FQGNSA. The CDR3 is 13 amino acids. Between the trimmed V and J ends, which lost 2 bases and 7 bases, there was a span of 6 bases. The CDR3 DNA is TGTGCCAGCAGCTTACGGGGCAATTCACCCCTCCACTTT. This codes for CASSLRGNSPLHF.

The CDR3 here is CASSRTSGVRETQYF. Written as DNA, the CDR3 is TGTGCCAGCAGCAGGACTAGCGGGGTCCGGGAGACCCAGTACTTC. The V call is TRBV12-3 or TRBV12-4, the J call TRBJ2-5, with TRBD2 matching 12 bases. V trimming: 6 bases; J trimming: 5 bases; junction bases outside the gene matches: 7. CDR3 length: 15 residues.

The V and J genes are TRBV5-1 and TRBJ1-2; TRBD1 matches 7 bases. The CDR3 has 15 amino acids. Germline assignment: CDR1 SGHRS and CDR2 YFSETQ. The J segment lost 2 bases and the V segment lost 4 bases, leaving 8 bases of the junction unmatched. CDR3 loop: CASSSELGQNYGYTF. The CDR3 DNA sequence: TGCGCCAGCAGCAGCGAATTGGGACAGAACTATGGCTACACCTTC. Combining the CDR3 with reference TRBV5-1 and TRBJ1-2 gives the whole variable domain KAGVTQTPRYLIKTRGQQVTLSCSPISGHRSVSWYQQTPGQGLQFLFEYFSETQRNKGNFPGRFSGRQFSNSRSEMNVSTLELGDSALYLCASSSELGQNYGYTFGSGTRLTVV.

This clonotype was counted a few times. The CDR3 DNA follows: TGTGCCACCAGCAGAGAGGAATGGGGCACAGATACGCAGTATTTT. Amino acid sequence: CATSREEWGTDTQYF. The genes are TRBV15 and TRBJ2-3; no clear D. The germline V gene encodes CDR1 LNHNV and CDR2 YYDKDF (reference sequence). The V end was cut by 0 bases, the J end by 1 base, with 8 bases between. CDR3 length: 15 residues. The whole variable domain, remainder taken from reference TRBV15 and TRBJ2-3, is DAMVIQNPRYQVTQFGKPVTLSCSQTLNHNVMYWYQQKSSQAPKLLFHYYDKDFNNEADTPDNFQSRRPNTSFCFLDIRSPGLGDTAMYLCATSREEWGTDTQYFGPGTRLTVL.

Only a few counts were recorded for this clonotype. V and J are TRBV6-5 and TRBJ2-3, with unresolved D. Germline values: CDR1 MNHEY, CDR2 SVGAGI. V lost 5 bases to trimming and J lost 6 bases, with 9 bases between them. This CDR3 spans 12 amino acids. The CDR3 coding sequence is TGTGCCAGCAGTGGACCGGCGGATACGCAGTATTTT. Protein product: CASSGPADTQYF.

This clonotype has more than one count but fewer than ten. The CDR3 reads CASTEGALHLYGYTF. CDR3 bases: TGTGCCAGCACCGAGGGGGCCCTACATCTCTATGGCTACACCTTC. V and J are TRBV12-3 or TRBV12-4 and TRBJ1-2; 7 bases map to TRBD1. V was pared by 7 bases and J by 4 bases, with 12 bases of the junction left unmatched. This CDR3 is built from 15 residues.

This clonotype was detected a few times. The genes are TRBV20-1 and TRBJ1-1; a possible D gene is TRBD1 (5 bases). Germline CDR1 is DFQATT and CDR2 is SNEGSKA (reference sequence). Trimming pared 6 bases from V and 1 base from J, leaving 6 bases between. The length of the CDR3 is 11 residues. In DNA form, the CDR3 reads TGCAGTGCCGGGGGGAACACTGAAGCTTTCTTT. The encoded protein is CSAGGNTEAFF.

V and J are TRBV5-6 and TRBJ2-7, with 7 bases matching TRBD2. CDR1 is SGHDT, CDR2 YYEEEE, per germline. The CDR3 runs 14 residues. The V gene end was trimmed by 4 bases and the J gene end by 7 bases; junction bases not matched to a gene: 11. CDR3: CASSRRLAGREQYF. The DNA of the CDR3 is TGTGCCAGCAGCCGACGACTAGCTGGGAGGGAGCAGTACTTC.

There are a few counts of this clonotype. The rearrangement joins TRBV4-3 to TRBJ1-4, with D possibly matching TRBD1 (5 bases). V gave up 0 bases and J gave up 5 bases, with 10 bases separating them. In germline, CDR1 is LGHNA, CDR2 YSLEER. This CDR3 contains 15 residues. The DNA of the CDR3 is TGCGCCAGCAGCCAAGATGGGACGGGGAATGAAAAACTGTTTTTT. It specifies CASSQDGTGNEKLFF.

The chain is built from TRBV7-3 and TRBJ1-6; 8 nucleotides line up with TRBD1. V lost 4 bases and J lost 10; bases outside the gene matches: 6. Germline CDR1 and CDR2: SGHTA and FQGTGA. This CDR3 region has 14 residues. CDR3 residues: CASSSGQGNSPLHF. CDR3 in DNA: TGTGCCAGCAGCTCCGGACAGGGCAACTCACCCCTCCACTTT.

The chain carries TRBV12-3 or TRBV12-4 and TRBJ2-1; 7 bases agree with TRBD1. The CDR3 contains 15 residues. V was pared by 6 bases and J by 1 base, with 6 bases of the junction left unmatched. The CDR3 spells CASSLDRVSYNEQFF. The CDR3 DNA is TGTGCCAGCAGCCTTGACAGGGTGTCCTACAATGAGCAGTTCTTC.